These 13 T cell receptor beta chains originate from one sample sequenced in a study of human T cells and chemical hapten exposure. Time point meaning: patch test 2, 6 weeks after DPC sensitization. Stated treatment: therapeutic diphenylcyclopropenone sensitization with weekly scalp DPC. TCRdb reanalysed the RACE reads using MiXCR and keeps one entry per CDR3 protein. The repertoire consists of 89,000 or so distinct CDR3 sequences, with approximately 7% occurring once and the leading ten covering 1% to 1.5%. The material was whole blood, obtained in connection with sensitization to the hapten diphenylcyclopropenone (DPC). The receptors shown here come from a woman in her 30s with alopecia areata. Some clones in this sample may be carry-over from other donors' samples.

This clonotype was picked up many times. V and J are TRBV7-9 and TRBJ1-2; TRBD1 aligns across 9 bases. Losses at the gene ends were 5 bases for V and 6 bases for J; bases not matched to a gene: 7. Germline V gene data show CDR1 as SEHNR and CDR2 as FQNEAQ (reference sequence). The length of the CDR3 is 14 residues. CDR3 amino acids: CASSTPGQGNGYTF. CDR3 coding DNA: TGTGCCAGCAGCACGCCGGGACAGGGTAATGGCTACACCTTC.

CDR3 loop: CASSPYRADTEAFF. DNA for the CDR3: TGTGCCAGCAGCCCCTACAGGGCCGACACTGAAGCTTTCTTT. This chain joins TRBV5-5 and TRBJ1-1, with a tentative D call TRBD1 (6 bases). The CDR3 sequence is 14 residues long. From germline, CDR1 is SGHKS and CDR2 YYEKEE (reference sequence). V was shortened by 4 bases and J by 3 bases, with 13 bases between the two germline ends.

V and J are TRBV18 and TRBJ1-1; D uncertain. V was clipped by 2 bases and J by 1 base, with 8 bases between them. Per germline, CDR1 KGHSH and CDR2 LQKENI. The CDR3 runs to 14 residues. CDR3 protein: CASSPSRPNTEAFF. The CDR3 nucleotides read TGTGCCAGCTCACCATCACGGCCGAACACTGAAGCTTTCTTT. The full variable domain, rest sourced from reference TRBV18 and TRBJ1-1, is NAGVMQNPRHLVRRRGQEARLRCSPMKGHSHVYWYRQLPEEGLKFMVYLQKENIIDESGMPKERFSAEFPKEGPSILRIQQVVRGDSAAYFCASSPSRPNTEAFFGQGTRLTVV.

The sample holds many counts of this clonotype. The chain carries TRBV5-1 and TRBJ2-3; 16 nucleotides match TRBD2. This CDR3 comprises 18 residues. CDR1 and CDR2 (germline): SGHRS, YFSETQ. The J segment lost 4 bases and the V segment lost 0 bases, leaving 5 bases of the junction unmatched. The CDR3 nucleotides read TGCGCCAGCAGCTTGGAGGGACTAGCGGGGGGGCAGTCAGATACGCAGTATTTT. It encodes CASSLEGLAGGQSDTQYF. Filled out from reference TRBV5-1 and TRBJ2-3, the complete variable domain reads KAGVTQTPRYLIKTRGQQVTLSCSPISGHRSVSWYQQTPGQGLQFLFEYFSETQRNKGNFPGRFSGRQFSNSRSEMNVSTLELGDSALYLCASSLEGLAGGQSDTQYFGPGTRLTVL.

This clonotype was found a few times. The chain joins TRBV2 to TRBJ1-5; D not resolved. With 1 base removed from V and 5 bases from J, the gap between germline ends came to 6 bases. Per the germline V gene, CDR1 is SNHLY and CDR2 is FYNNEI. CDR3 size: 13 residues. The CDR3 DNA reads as TGTGCCAGCAGTGAAGAGTATGATCAGCCCCAGCATTTT. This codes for CASSEEYDQPQHF.

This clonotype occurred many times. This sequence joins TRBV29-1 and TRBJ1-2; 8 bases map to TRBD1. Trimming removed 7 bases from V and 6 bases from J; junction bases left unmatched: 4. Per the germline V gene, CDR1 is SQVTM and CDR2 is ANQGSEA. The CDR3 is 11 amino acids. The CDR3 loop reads CSARQGNGYTF. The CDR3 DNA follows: TGCAGCGCAAGACAGGGGAATGGCTACACCTTC.

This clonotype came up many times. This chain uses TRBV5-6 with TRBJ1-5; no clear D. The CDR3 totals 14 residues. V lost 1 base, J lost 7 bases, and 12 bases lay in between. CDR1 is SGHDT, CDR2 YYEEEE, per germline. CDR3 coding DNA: TGTGCCAGCAGCTTGCTTTCGGAATTGCAGCCCCAGCATTTT. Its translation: CASSLLSELQPQHF.

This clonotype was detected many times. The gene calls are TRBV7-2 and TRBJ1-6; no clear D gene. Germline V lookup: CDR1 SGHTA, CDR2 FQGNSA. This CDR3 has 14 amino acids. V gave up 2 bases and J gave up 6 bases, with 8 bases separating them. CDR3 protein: CASSLPLSNSPLHF. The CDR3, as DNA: TGTGCCAGCAGCTTACCCCTTTCTAATTCACCCCTCCACTTT.

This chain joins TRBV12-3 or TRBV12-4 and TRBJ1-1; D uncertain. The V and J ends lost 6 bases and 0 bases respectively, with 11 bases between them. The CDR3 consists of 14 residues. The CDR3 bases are TGTGCCAGCAGAAACGGAAACCTGAACACTGAAGCTTTCTTT. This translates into CASRNGNLNTEAFF.

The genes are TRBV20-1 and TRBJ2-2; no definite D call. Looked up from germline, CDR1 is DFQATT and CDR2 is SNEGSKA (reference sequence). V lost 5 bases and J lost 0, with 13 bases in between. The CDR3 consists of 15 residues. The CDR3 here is CSAQERYANTGELFF. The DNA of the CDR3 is TGCAGTGCTCAGGAGAGATACGCGAACACCGGGGAGCTGTTTTTT.

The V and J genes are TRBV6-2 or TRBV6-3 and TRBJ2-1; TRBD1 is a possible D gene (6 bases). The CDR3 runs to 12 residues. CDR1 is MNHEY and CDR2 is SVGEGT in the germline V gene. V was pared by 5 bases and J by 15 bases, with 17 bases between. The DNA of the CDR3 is TGTGCCAGCAGTGGCACAGGGTCAGTGGGGTTCTTC. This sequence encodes CASSGTGSVGFF.

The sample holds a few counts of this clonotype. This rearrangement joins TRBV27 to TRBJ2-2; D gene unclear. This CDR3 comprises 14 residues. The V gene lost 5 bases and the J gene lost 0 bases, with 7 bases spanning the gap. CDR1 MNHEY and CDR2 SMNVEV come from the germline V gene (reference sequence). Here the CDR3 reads CASSPGPNTGELFF. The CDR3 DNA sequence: TGTGCCAGCAGTCCCGGCCCGAACACCGGGGAGCTGTTTTTT.

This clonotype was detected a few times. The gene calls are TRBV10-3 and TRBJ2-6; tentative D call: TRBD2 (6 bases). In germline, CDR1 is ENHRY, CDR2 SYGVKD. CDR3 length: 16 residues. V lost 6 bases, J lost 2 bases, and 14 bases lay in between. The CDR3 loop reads CAISPLGGAGANVLTF. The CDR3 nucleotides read TGTGCCATCAGCCCCCTCGGCGGGGCTGGGGCCAACGTCCTGACTTTC.